This TCR beta chain was documented in a study of blood T cell repertoires in COVID-19. Germline loops: CDR1 MNHNY, CDR2 SVGAGI (reference sequence). V shed 2 bases and J 4 bases; nucleotides not matched to a gene: 3. The CDR3 has 15 amino acids. Which cohort a participant joined came from the clinical history participants gave. This clone was seen more than once but under ten times. Original analysis: Amplification of reference gene primers was used by the study to estimate nucleated cell counts. Libraries were prepared by immunoSEQ multiplex PCR; TCRdb keeps only in-frame clonotypes and omits some of them. D and trimming were read from the DNA, whereas the V and J calls and clone size are those reported in that table. Among 200,000 or so clones listed, around 80% were seen once.

The sample comprised PBMCs or T cells enriched from blood (not recorded which). The genes are TRBV6-6 and TRBJ1-4, with 8 bases fitting TRBD1. This TCR derives from a man aged 55 to 70 who had recovered from COVID-19. CDR3 sequence: CASSYPTGVNEKLFF. As DNA, the CDR3 is TGTGCCAGCAGTTACCCGACAGGGGTTAATGAAAAACTGTTTTTT.